These 21 T cell receptor beta chains originate from one sample sequenced in a study of blood T cell repertoires in COVID-19. TCRdb's table, derived via immunoSEQ multiplex PCR, lists solely in-frame clones and lacks some. The sample lists 150,000 to 200,000 clones, 70% to 90% occurring once. Sequences were obtained from peripheral blood. Source of these receptors: a woman aged 60 to 75 with COVID-19, enrolled during active disease.

The chain links TRBV4-1 to TRBJ2-2; tentative D call: TRBD1 (5 bases). V was clipped by 6 bases and J by 4 bases, with 9 bases between them. Germline CDR1 reads MGHRA; CDR2 reads YSYEKL. The CDR3 runs to 13 residues. The CDR3: CASRNQGTGELFF. The CDR3 nucleotides read TGCGCCAGCAGGAATCAGGGCACCGGGGAGCTGTTTTTT.

The rearrangement joins TRBV5-1 to TRBJ1-1; 8 nucleotides agree with TRBD1. J lost 2 bases, V lost 7 bases, and 4 bases had no gene match. The CDR3 is 13 residues long. Germline V gene data show CDR1 as SGHRS and CDR2 as YFSETQ. DNA of the CDR3: TGCGCCAGCTCAGGGGGCGTAAACACTGAAGCTTTCTTT. Translation gives CASSGGVNTEAFF.

The rearrangement uses TRBV7-8 and TRBJ1-4, with 11 positions matching TRBD1. J was trimmed by 8 bases and V by 6 bases; bases with no gene match: 17. Germline V CDR1 and CDR2: SGHVS, FQNEAQ. The CDR3 has 18 amino acids. CDR3 coding DNA: TGTGCCAGCAGTGCTTGGGTCAGGACAGGGGGCCTTGGAGAAAAACTGTTTTTT. Translation gives CASSAWVRTGGLGEKLFF.

The CDR3 protein is CASSPQPGRQDGYTF. CDR3 nucleotides: TGTGCCAGCAGCCCCCAGCCTGGTCGACAGGATGGCTACACCTTC. This chain joins TRBV9 and TRBJ1-2; perhaps TRBD1 as D (6 bases). The V gene's germline CDR1 is SGDLS and CDR2 YYNGEE. The CDR3 runs 15 residues. V shed 4 bases and J shed 6 bases, with 19 bases lying between them.

The chain recombines TRBV7-3 with TRBJ1-6; the match to TRBD1 covers 7 bases. CDR3 length: 14 amino acids. CDR1 is SGHTA, CDR2 FQGTGA, per germline. J was trimmed by 6 bases and V by 4 bases; bases with no gene match: 3. DNA of the CDR3: TGTGCCAGCAGCTCAGGGGGAGGTAATTCACCCCTCCACTTT. Translated: CASSSGGGNSPLHF.

The genes are TRBV28 and TRBJ2-1; maybe TRBD1 (5 bases). Germline V lookup: CDR1 MDHEN, CDR2 SYDVKM. The CDR3 runs to 13 residues. V gave up 10 bases and J gave up 7 bases, with 17 bases separating them. The CDR3: CATRQLPLNEQFF. CDR3 coding DNA: TGTGCCACCCGACAGCTTCCCCTAAATGAGCAGTTCTTC.

The CDR3 is CASSLVVGTGSDGYTF. The CDR3 region has the DNA TGTGCCAGCAGCTTAGTAGTAGGGACAGGCTCGGACGGCTACACCTTC. The chain combines TRBV7-2 with TRBJ1-2; TRBD1 aligns across 8 bases. Per the germline V gene, CDR1 is SGHTA and CDR2 is FQGNSA. The ends lost 1 base at V and 8 bases at J; junction bases unmatched: 12. There are 16 residues in the CDR3.

V gene TRBV15 combines with J gene TRBJ2-1; 8 bases fit TRBD1. The CDR3 contains 14 residues. V lost 4 bases and J lost 5; bases outside the gene matches: 4. The germline V gene has CDR1 LNHNV and CDR2 YYDKDF (reference sequence). CDR3 nucleotide sequence: TGTGCCACCAGCACAGGACAGGGAGACAATGAGCAGTTCTTC. It encodes CATSTGQGDNEQFF.

The chain couples TRBV11-2 to TRBJ1-2; 9 bases align to TRBD1. Trimming cost V 3 bases and J 3 bases; bases outside gene matches: 5. The V gene's germline CDR1 is SGHAT and CDR2 FQNNGV. This CDR3 is built from 15 residues. Written as DNA, the CDR3 is TGTGCCAGCAGCTTGGACAGGGGAAATTACTATGGCTACACCTTC. Amino acids: CASSLDRGNYYGYTF.

CDR3 in amino acids: CASNPFGQSSYNEQFF. The CDR3 DNA reads as TGTGCCAGTAACCCCTTTGGACAGAGCTCCTACAATGAGCAGTTCTTC. This chain connects TRBV19 to TRBJ2-1; possibly TRBD1 for D (6 bases). CDR3 size: 16 residues. V dropped 7 bases and J dropped 0 bases, with 16 bases sitting between them. Germline lookup yields CDR1 LNHDA and CDR2 SQIVND (reference sequence). Variable domain in full (rest from reference TRBV19 and TRBJ2-1): DGGITQSPKYLFRKEGQNVTLSCEQNLNHDAMYWYRQDPGQGLRLIYYSQIVNDFQKGDIAEGYSVSREKKESFPLTVTSAQKNPTAFYLCASNPFGQSSYNEQFFGPGTRLTVL.

The gene calls are TRBV15 and TRBJ2-7; 10 bases line up with TRBD1. The V and J ends lost 3 bases and 3 bases, in that order; junction bases with no gene match: 2. The CDR3 runs to 14 residues. Germline V gene lookup returns CDR1 LNHNV and CDR2 YYDKDF (reference sequence). The CDR3 reads CATSRDRGFYEQYF. CDR3 bases: TGTGCCACCAGCAGGGACAGGGGGTTCTACGAGCAGTACTTC.

The rearrangement uses TRBV4-1 and TRBJ1-1, with D possibly TRBD1 on 5 matching bases. Trimming pared 0 bases from V and 1 base from J, leaving 9 bases between. The CDR3 has 15 residues. The V gene's germline CDR1 is MGHRA and CDR2 YSYEKL. The CDR3 sequence: CASSQDLQGNTEAFF. The CDR3 bases are TGCGCCAGCAGCCAAGATTTGCAGGGGAACACTGAAGCTTTCTTT.

The chain is built from TRBV4-2 and TRBJ1-5; 7 bases align to TRBD1. Germline V gives CDR1 LGHNA, CDR2 YNFKEQ. This CDR3 is built from 15 residues. V shed 1 base, J shed 2 bases, and the junction held 2 bases outside the gene matches. CDR3 protein: CASSQATGGNQPQHF. Written as DNA, the CDR3 is TGTGCCAGCAGCCAAGCCACAGGGGGCAATCAGCCCCAGCATTTT.

The V gene is TRBV7-2, the J gene TRBJ1-5; TRBD1 matches 10 bases. CDR3 size: 16 residues. J gave up 6 bases and V 3 bases, and 8 bases lay outside the gene matches. Germline loops: CDR1 SGHTA, CDR2 FQGNSA. The CDR3 region has the DNA TGTGCCAGCAGCTTTACCGGGACAGGGGTGGCTCAGCCCCAGCATTTT. It specifies CASSFTGTGVAQPQHF.

V and J are TRBV7-3 and TRBJ2-7, with 7 bases aligning to TRBD1. V gave up 5 bases and J gave up 2 bases; unmatched junction bases: 9. The CDR3 consists of 15 residues. Per the germline V gene, CDR1 is SGHTA and CDR2 is FQGTGA. CDR3 sequence: CASSQYRGQPYEQYF. Written as DNA, the CDR3 is TGTGCCAGCAGCCAATACAGGGGACAACCCTACGAGCAGTACTTC.

The rearrangement uses TRBV7-9 and TRBJ1-5, with D perhaps TRBD1 (6 bases). The V gene lost 1 base and the J gene lost 6 bases, with 10 bases spanning the gap. The CDR3 is 14 residues long. Germline V gene sequence: CDR1 SEHNR, CDR2 FQNEAQ (reference sequence). The CDR3 DNA reads TGTGCCAGCAGCTTAGACCCAGGGGCTCAGCCCCAGCATTTT. Its protein is CASSLDPGAQPQHF.

The J gene is TRBJ1-2, the V gene TRBV28; possible D gene TRBD1, 5 bases. Germline V CDR1 and CDR2: MDHEN, SYDVKM. The CDR3 consists of 14 residues. Trimming removed 6 bases from V and 2 bases from J, with 13 bases in between. Written as DNA, the CDR3 is TGTGCCAGCAGCTCTCGGGGGACCAACTATGGCTACACCTTC. This sequence encodes CASSSRGTNYGYTF.

This chain uses TRBV30 with TRBJ1-2, with 10 positions matching TRBD1. The J segment lost 10 bases and the V segment lost 3 bases, leaving 5 bases of the junction unmatched. This CDR3 has 12 residues. CDR1 and CDR2 from the germline V gene are GTSNPN and SVGIG (reference sequence). CDR3 bases: TGTGCCTGGAGAAAGGGACAGGGGACCTACACCTTC. It translates to CAWRKGQGTYTF. Using reference TRBV30 and TRBJ1-2 for the parts outside the CDR3, the full variable domain is SQTIHQWPATLVQPVGSPLSLECTVEGTSNPNLYWYRQAAGRGLQLLFYSVGIGQISSEVPQNLSASRPQDRQFILSSKKLLLSDSGFYLCAWRKGQGTYTFGSGTRLTVV.

This clone is a singleton in its sample. The chain links TRBV6-1 to TRBJ1-5, with D hard to call. This CDR3 comprises 11 residues. The V end lost 1 base, the J end lost 11 bases, and 6 bases lay between the germline ends. Germline CDR1 MNHNS, CDR2 SASEGT. CDR3 bases: TGTGCCAGCAGTGAAGTAGAGGCCCAGCATTTT. It specifies CASSEVEAQHF.

V and J are TRBV6-4 and TRBJ1-6, with TRBD1 identical over 8 bases. The germline V gene has CDR1 MRHNA and CDR2 SNTAGT. CDR3 length: 16 residues. With V trimmed by 4 bases and J by 8 bases, 10 bases remained unmatched. Here the CDR3 reads CASSVFATGGDSPLHF. The CDR3, as DNA: TGTGCCAGCAGTGTCTTCGCCACAGGGGGAGATTCACCCCTCCACTTT.

The chain employs TRBV27 and TRBJ1-5; D ambiguous. CDR3 length equals 14 residues. CDR1 is MNHEY and CDR2 is SMNVEV in the germline V gene (reference sequence). Trimming pared 8 bases from V and 2 bases from J, leaving 13 bases between. The CDR3 is CASSTLSGNQPQHF. The CDR3 DNA follows: TGTGCCAGCTCTACTCTAAGTGGCAATCAGCCCCAGCATTTT.